The rows below give T cell receptor beta chains drawn from one sample of a study of cytomegalovirus exposure and HLA in healthy donors. Only in-frame clones appear in the TCRdb table, and some are missing; sequencing was by immunoSEQ multiplex PCR. This sample has 150,000 to 200,000 clones, with around 76% found just once. Sequencing was done on a sample of PBMCs. These receptors were collected from a man aged 35-49 years in good health and CMV-seronegative. Each CDR3 is given with its conserved first and last residue. A D gene is named only where the DNA matches it firmly. Where a row states a size, it is once, few, many or the class of an expanded clone; other rows omit it.

D gene	V gene	clone size	J gene	CDR3 DNA	CDR3 protein
-	TRBV6-5	-	TRBJ2-5	TGTGCCAGCAGTTACCGGGGGGAGACCCAGTACTTC	CASSYRGETQYF
TRBD1	TRBV28	-	TRBJ2-7	TGTGCCAGCAAGGGGGGCGACAGGGGGCCATACGAGCAGTACTTC	CASKGGDRGPYEQYF
-	TRBV4-1	-	TRBJ1-1	TGCGCCAGCAGCCAAGAGAGGGACACTGAAGCTTTCTTT	CASSQERDTEAFF
-	TRBV4-1	-	TRBJ2-1	TGCGCCAGCAGCCGCGGTCAGCCCTCCTACAATGAGCAGTTCTTC	CASSRGQPSYNEQFF
TRBD1	TRBV27	-	TRBJ1-1	TGTGCCAGCAGGCCGGGACAGGGACTCTTGAACACTGAAGCTTTCTTT	CASRPGQGLLNTEAFF
TRBD1	TRBV19	once	TRBJ2-6	TGTGCCAGTAGGGACCCCCGGGACAGGGGGAAGGGGCCTGGGGCCAACGTCCTGACTTTC	CASRDPRDRGKGPGANVLTF
TRBD1	TRBV19	-	TRBJ1-5	TGTGCCAGTAGGCACCAGGGGGCTAACAGCAATCAGCCCCAGCATTTT	CASRHQGANSNQPQHF
-	TRBV7-9	few	TRBJ2-7	TGTGCCAGCAACCCTCCGGGGGGCGTCGAGCAGTACTTC	CASNPPGGVEQYF
-	TRBV30	-	TRBJ2-7	TGTGCCTGGAATTCCGGGTCCGGGGCCTACGAGCAGTACTTC	CAWNSGSGAYEQYF
TRBD1	TRBV2	-	TRBJ2-2	TGTGCCAGCCTTGAATATCCGGGACAGACGACCGGGGAGCTGTTTTTT	CASLEYPGQTTGELFF
-	TRBV6-6	-	TRBJ1-1	TGTGCCAGCAGGGAGGCGAGCGGTGAAGCTTTCTTT	CASREASGEAFF
-	TRBV7-9	-	TRBJ2-5	TGTTCCAGCAGCTTCGGGTCTAGTCAGTACTTC	CSSSFGSSQYF
TRBD1	TRBV28	-	TRBJ1-1	TGTGCCAGCAGCGATGTTTCCCGGGACAGACCAGAAGCTTTCTTT	CASSDVSRDRPEAFF
-	TRBV5-4	-	TRBJ2-5	TGTGCCAGCAGGAACCAGGACCAAGAGACCCAGTACTTC	CASRNQDQETQYF